The 29 T cell receptor beta chains below come from one sample, sequenced in a study of T-cell reconstitution after alpha-beta-depleted transplantation in children. Researchers prepared the TCRbeta library using unique molecular identifiers, the study reports. From the PCR reads, TCRdb called clonotypes with MiXCR, one entry per CDR3 protein. The profile covers approximately 250,000 distinct CDR3 sequences, with 9.7% appearing a single time and 5% to 5.5% taken by the ten largest. Sample: PBMCs from the stem cell graft donor, taken from the stem cell graft. The receptors stem from a human donor who donated a stem cell graft to a child with SCID.

The chain couples TRBV30 to TRBJ2-7; 10 bases fit TRBD1. The junction had 3 bases not matched to a gene; V was cut back by 5 bases and J by 2 bases. The CDR3 extends over 13 amino acids. Germline V gene data show CDR1 as GTSNPN and CDR2 as SVGIG (reference sequence). CDR3: CAWAGQGAYEQYF. DNA of the CDR3: TGTGCCTGGGCAGGACAGGGGGCCTACGAGCAGTACTTC.

This clonotype was recorded many times. CDR3 in amino acids: CASSYSKAGLGYTF. The CDR3 coding sequence is TGTGCCAGCAGTTACTCGAAGGCGGGCCTCGGCTACACCTTC. The rearrangement links TRBV6-5 to TRBJ1-2; no definite D call. V was pared by 0 bases and J by 8 bases, with 13 bases between. CDR1 and CDR2 (germline): MNHEY, SVGAGI. The CDR3 totals 14 residues.

Many counts were recorded for this clonotype. The chain's CDR3 is CASSPDGGPEQFF. Written as DNA, the CDR3 is TGTGCCAGCAGCCCCGACGGGGGGCCCGAGCAGTTCTTC. The chain uses TRBV9 and TRBJ2-1; TRBD2 is a possible D gene (7 bases). The ends were cut back, 4 bases at V and 10 bases at J, with 15 bases in the middle. The germline V gene encodes CDR1 SGDLS and CDR2 YYNGEE. CDR3 length equals 13 residues.

V usage is TRBV6-1 and J usage is TRBJ1-1; D is unclear. The CDR3 loop spans 10 amino acids. CDR1 is MNHNS, CDR2 SASEGT, per germline. V was shortened by 7 bases and J by 8 bases, with 8 bases between the two germline ends. The CDR3 reads CASNHGEAFF. In DNA, the CDR3 is TGTGCCAGCAATCACGGGGAAGCTTTCTTT.

This clonotype came up many times. This sequence joins TRBV6-5 and TRBJ1-2; 7 positions agree with TRBD1. V dropped 2 bases and J dropped 3; count of bases not matched to a gene: 12. The CDR3 runs to 17 residues. Germline lookup yields CDR1 MNHEY and CDR2 SVGAGI. Written as DNA, the CDR3 is TGTGCCAGCAGTTACGGGTCCCGCCCAGGGGGGGACTATGGCTACACCTTC. This encodes CASSYGSRPGGDYGYTF.

The sample holds many counts of this clonotype. The V call is TRBV4-3, the J call TRBJ2-4; D is perhaps TRBD1 or TRBD2 (5 bases each). This CDR3 contains 16 residues. V shed 1 base and J shed 6 bases, with 16 bases lying between them. Germline CDR1 is LGHNA and CDR2 is YSLEER. The CDR3 DNA sequence: TGCGCCAGCAGCCAAGTCTCCCGGGACGGAACAAACATTCAGTACTTC. It encodes CASSQVSRDGTNIQYF.

This clonotype was detected many times. The chain joins TRBV15 to TRBJ2-1; the D gene is possibly TRBD1 (5 bases). Trimming pared 3 bases from V and 0 bases from J, leaving 9 bases between. The CDR3 is 15 amino acids. CDR1 LNHNV and CDR2 YYDKDF come from the germline V gene (reference sequence). The CDR3 DNA is TGTGCCACCAGCAGCGACAGTAGCTCCTACAATGAGCAGTTCTTC. Encoded protein: CATSSDSSSYNEQFF.

This clonotype was seen only once. The J gene is TRBJ1-1, the V gene TRBV6-5; D call uncertain. Germline CDR1 is MNHEY and CDR2 is SVGAGI. The CDR3 is made up of 15 amino acids. V shed 6 bases and J shed 1 base, with 15 bases lying between them. The CDR3 region has the DNA TGTGCCAGCAGCGACTCGAGTGGGTGGAACACTGAAGCTTTCTTT. Protein: CASSDSSGWNTEAFF.

The table lists this clonotype with many counts. The chain uses TRBV6-4 and TRBJ1-1; D unresolved. V was pared by 6 bases and J by 4 bases, with 12 bases between. Germline loops: CDR1 MRHNA, CDR2 SNTAGT. The CDR3 is made up of 13 amino acids. The CDR3 DNA sequence: TGTGCCAGCAGAGCCAACCCAAGCACTGAAGCTTTCTTT. Its protein is CASRANPSTEAFF.

This clonotype was found many times. As DNA, the CDR3 is TGCAGTGCCGACATGCGGACTGGGACTGAAGCTTTCTTT. Translated: CSADMRTGTEAFF. This sequence joins TRBV20-1 and TRBJ1-1; no clear D gene. Germline lookup yields CDR1 DFQATT and CDR2 SNEGSKA (reference sequence). Trimming stripped 6 bases from V and 5 bases from J, with 16 bases between. This CDR3 is built from 13 residues.

This clonotype has a count of ten or more. This chain joins TRBV5-1 and TRBJ2-7, with 7 bases matching TRBD1. V trimming: 4 bases; J trimming: 0 bases; junction bases outside the gene matches: 16. The CDR3 contains 18 residues. Germline values: CDR1 SGHRS, CDR2 YFSETQ. The CDR3 region is CASSAIFEDRLRSYEQYF. The CDR3 region has the DNA TGCGCCAGCAGCGCGATTTTTGAGGACAGGCTACGCTCCTACGAGCAGTACTTC. The full variable domain, in which reference TRBV5-1 and TRBJ2-7 provide the parts outside the CDR3, is KAGVTQTPRYLIKTRGQQVTLSCSPISGHRSVSWYQQTPGQGLQFLFEYFSETQRNKGNFPGRFSGRQFSNSRSEMNVSTLELGDSALYLCASSAIFEDRLRSYEQYFGPGTRLTVT.

This clonotype came up a few times. The CDR3 region has the DNA TGCAGTGCTAGAGGATGGACAGGGAAGACTTCGAACACTGAAGCTTTCTTT. It translates to CSARGWTGKTSNTEAFF. The V gene is TRBV20-1, the J gene TRBJ1-1; TRBD1 aligns across 8 bases. The germline V gene encodes CDR1 DFQATT and CDR2 SNEGSKA (reference sequence). The CDR3 consists of 17 residues. J lost 1 base, V lost 1 base, and 11 bases had no gene match.

Ten or more counts support this clonotype. The CDR3 is CAISESGGAFIHEQYF. The CDR3 bases are TGTGCCATCAGTGAGTCGGGGGGGGCGTTTATCCACGAGCAGTACTTC. V usage is TRBV10-3 and J usage is TRBJ2-7, with a tentative D call TRBD2 (7 bases). Germline-derived CDR1 and CDR2 are ENHRY and SYGVKD. The V end lost 0 bases, the J end lost 5 bases, and 17 bases lay between the germline ends. The CDR3 is 16 residues long.

This clonotype came up many times. The J gene is TRBJ2-3, the V gene TRBV5-1; D remains ambiguous. The CDR3 contains 14 residues. Trimming left V 0 bases short and J 1 base short, with 6 bases between. Germline V gene sequence: CDR1 SGHRS, CDR2 YFSETQ. CDR3 protein: CASSLDWGTDTQYF. CDR3 DNA sequence: TGCGCCAGCAGCTTGGATTGGGGCACAGATACGCAGTATTTT.

There are many counts of this clonotype. The rearrangement links TRBV9 to TRBJ1-5, with 7 positions matching TRBD1. CDR1 is SGDLS and CDR2 is YYNGEE in the germline V gene. This CDR3 has 15 amino acids. With 3 bases clipped from V and 7 bases from J, the junction kept 10 bases outside the gene matches. CDR3 sequence: CASSAQGNDDQPQHF. The CDR3 nucleotides are TGTGCCAGCAGCGCACAGGGGAACGACGACCAGCCCCAGCATTTT.

This clonotype was detected ten times or more. CDR3 bases: TGTGCCAGCACGCTAGCGGGGGGGCGGGATGAGCAGTTCTTC. Protein product: CASTLAGGRDEQFF. The chain uses TRBV7-9 and TRBJ2-1; the match to TRBD2 covers 12 bases. Germline V lookup: CDR1 SEHNR, CDR2 FQNEAQ (reference sequence). After removal of 7 bases from V and 8 bases from J, the junction contained 6 bases not matched to a gene. This CDR3 is 14 amino acids long. The complete variable domain, with remaining parts taken from reference TRBV7-9 and TRBJ2-1, reads DTGVSQNPRHKITKRGQNVTFRCDPISEHNRLYWYRQTLGQGPEFLTYFQNEAQLEKSRLLSDRFSAERPKGSFSTLEIQRTEQGDSAMYLCASTLAGGRDEQFFGPGTRLTVL.

At least ten counts were recorded for this clonotype. In DNA form, the CDR3 reads TGCGCCAGCAGCCAGGGAGGATCTACTAACTATGGCTACACCTTC. It is translated as CASSQGGSTNYGYTF. The chain recombines TRBV5-1 with TRBJ1-2, with TRBD1 as a possible D gene (5 bases). The V end lost 4 bases, the J end lost 0 bases, and 13 bases lay between the germline ends. The V gene's germline CDR1 is SGHRS and CDR2 YFSETQ. The CDR3 is 15 residues long. Supplemented by reference TRBV5-1 and TRBJ1-2, the full variable domain reads KAGVTQTPRYLIKTRGQQVTLSCSPISGHRSVSWYQQTPGQGLQFLFEYFSETQRNKGNFPGRFSGRQFSNSRSEMNVSTLELGDSALYLCASSQGGSTNYGYTFGSGTRLTVV.

In this sample, this clonotype turned up many times. This chain connects TRBV20-1 to TRBJ2-1, with 8 bases identical to TRBD2. V lost 3 bases, J lost 8 bases, and 18 bases stayed unmatched. Germline assignment: CDR1 DFQATT and CDR2 SNEGSKA (reference sequence). The length of the CDR3 is 17 residues. The DNA for the CDR3 is TGCAGTGCTAGGACGAGAGGAGGGGGAGCGGGGGCCCATGAGCAGTTCTTC. Its protein product is CSARTRGGGAGAHEQFF.

This clonotype was observed many times. The chain is built from TRBV5-6 and TRBJ2-1; D is unclear. Trimming pared 5 bases from V and 10 bases from J, leaving 19 bases between. This CDR3 contains 14 residues. Per germline, CDR1 SGHDT and CDR2 YYEEEE. CDR3 protein: CASSTGFTSGEQFF. DNA of the CDR3: TGTGCCAGCAGTACGGGCTTTACCTCCGGGGAGCAGTTCTTC.

This clonotype was recorded many times. The chain is built from TRBV2 and TRBJ2-5; D is ambiguous. Trimming shortened V by 3 bases and J by 5 bases, and 7 bases separated the two germline ends. The CDR3 totals 12 residues. Germline loops: CDR1 SNHLY, CDR2 FYNNEI. CDR3 nucleotides: TGTGCCAGCAGTGATGTTAGGGAGACCCAGTACTTC. This translates into CASSDVRETQYF.

This clonotype was recorded at least ten times. The CDR3 DNA sequence: TGCAGTGGATGGACAGGGTGGAACGGGGAGCTGTTTTTT. This gives the protein CSGWTGWNGELFF. The chain carries TRBV29-1 and TRBJ2-2; 8 bases agree with TRBD1. CDR1 SQVTM and CDR2 ANQGSEA come from the germline V gene. CDR3 size: 13 residues.

This clonotype was found many times. V and J are TRBV7-9 and TRBJ2-1; 9 nucleotides align to TRBD1. V shed 2 bases, J shed 6 bases, and the junction held 5 bases outside the gene matches. Germline V gives CDR1 SEHNR, CDR2 FQNEAQ (reference sequence). The CDR3 contains 15 residues. The CDR3 loop reads CASSLNRGRFNEQFF. The CDR3 nucleotides read TGTGCCAGCAGCTTAAACAGGGGGCGATTCAATGAGCAGTTCTTC.

Note on this clonotype: Given a much more abundant clone one base away, this may be a read error. The chain joins TRBV5-6 to TRBJ1-2; D gene ambiguous. Germline CDR1 and CDR2: SGHDT and YYEEEE. The CDR3 runs 14 residues. CDR3 sequence: CASSLEAGGYGYPF. CDR3 DNA sequence: TGTGCCAGCAGCTTGGAAGCAGGCGGCTATGGCTACCCCTTC.

This clonotype was picked up many times. This chain joins TRBV2 and TRBJ2-3; tentatively, D is TRBD2 (6 bases). The V end was cut by 5 bases, the J end by 4 bases, with 16 bases between. The germline V gene has CDR1 SNHLY and CDR2 FYNNEI. The CDR3 extends over 15 amino acids. In DNA, the CDR3 is TGTGCCAGCAGTCGCCTTAGCGGTGGTGCAGATACGCAGTATTTT. It codes for CASSRLSGGADTQYF.

This clonotype was seen at least ten times. Written as DNA, the CDR3 is TGCGCCAGCAGCTTGGGAGGGGCAGATAATGAAAAACTGTTTTTT. Its protein is CASSLGGADNEKLFF. The chain links TRBV5-1 to TRBJ1-4; TRBD1 is a possible D gene (5 bases). V was clipped by 0 bases and J by 4 bases, with 10 bases between them. The germline gives CDR1 SGHRS, CDR2 YFSETQ. The CDR3 spans 15 residues.

At least ten counts were recorded for this clonotype. The V call is TRBV3-1, the J call TRBJ2-1, with 7 positions matching TRBD1. V gave up 1 base and J gave up 0 bases; unmatched junction bases: 3. Germline V gene data show CDR1 as LGHDT and CDR2 as YNNKEL (reference sequence). This CDR3 is built from 16 residues. The chain's CDR3 is CASSQVGQASYNEQFF. CDR3 nucleotide sequence: TGTGCCAGCAGCCAAGTCGGACAGGCCTCCTACAATGAGCAGTTCTTC.

This clonotype showed up many times. The V and J genes are TRBV12-3 or TRBV12-4 and TRBJ1-2; TRBD1 might be the D (6 bases). This CDR3 contains 14 residues. V was shortened by 2 bases and J by 3 bases, with 10 bases between the two germline ends. CDR3 bases: TGTGCCAGCAGTTTAAGGACAGTGGACTATGGCTACACCTTC. Protein product: CASSLRTVDYGYTF.

Many counts were recorded for this clonotype. The genes are TRBV5-1 and TRBJ2-2; D uncertain. The CDR3 has 15 amino acids. Germline lookup yields CDR1 SGHRS and CDR2 YFSETQ. Trimming removed 0 bases at V and 4 bases at J, with 10 bases between. CDR3 loop: CASSLVESGTGELFF. The CDR3 DNA sequence: TGCGCCAGCAGCTTGGTAGAGTCGGGCACCGGGGAGCTGTTTTTT. Full variable domain (rest looked up from reference TRBV5-1 and TRBJ2-2): KAGVTQTPRYLIKTRGQQVTLSCSPISGHRSVSWYQQTPGQGLQFLFEYFSETQRNKGNFPGRFSGRQFSNSRSEMNVSTLELGDSALYLCASSLVESGTGELFFGEGSRLTVL.

This clonotype was seen ten or more times. V usage is TRBV11-2 and J usage is TRBJ1-5, with unresolved D. The CDR3 contains 12 residues. V lost 5 bases and J lost 7, with 9 bases in between. Germline CDR1 SGHAT, CDR2 FQNNGV. The CDR3 reads CASSGSGQPQHF. DNA for the CDR3: TGTGCCAGCAGCGGTTCTGGGCAGCCCCAGCATTTT.